The 11 T cell receptor beta chains listed next were all sequenced from one sample in a study of T cells in Graves' hyperthyroidism and ophthalmopathy. RNA transcripts provided the source from which TCR beta CDR3 regions were amplified. The HTBI primer set was used in a first-round RT-PCR of the TCR CDR3. TCRdb recomputed calls from the multiplex PCR reads with MiXCR, one row per CDR3 protein. The sample lists about 380,000 distinct CDR3 sequences; around 20% were seen once. Sequenced material: blood. Receptors originate from a man between 18 and 29 years old with Graves' ophthalmopathy.

At least ten counts were recorded for this clonotype. The chain is built from TRBV5-1 and TRBJ2-3; D is unclear. The CDR3 runs 14 residues. The V gene lost 0 bases and the J gene lost 4 bases, with 9 bases spanning the gap. Per germline, CDR1 SGHRS and CDR2 YFSETQ. The CDR3 sequence: CASSLAVWADTQYF. As DNA, the CDR3 is TGCGCCAGCAGCTTGGCGGTTTGGGCAGATACGCAGTATTTT.

In this sample, this clonotype turned up many times. The chain uses TRBV10-3 and TRBJ1-2; D is unclear. This CDR3 contains 13 residues. Trimming removed 0 bases from V and 5 bases from J, with 7 bases in between. Germline lookup yields CDR1 ENHRY and CDR2 SYGVKD. CDR3 amino acids: CAISESKSYGYTF. The CDR3 nucleotides are TGTGCCATCAGTGAGTCGAAGAGTTATGGCTACACCTTC.

At least ten counts were recorded for this clonotype. V gene TRBV2 combines with J gene TRBJ2-2, with TRBD1 matching 9 bases. There are 17 residues in the CDR3. Trimming cost V 1 base and J 9 bases; bases outside gene matches: 12. CDR1 and CDR2 (germline): SNHLY, FYNNEI. CDR3 nucleotide sequence: TGTGCCAGCAGTGAAGTGGCGGGACAGGGCAGAGCGTGGGAGCTGTTTTTT. Translating it yields CASSEVAGQGRAWELFF. Full variable domain (missing parts from reference TRBV2 and TRBJ2-2): EPEVTQTPSHQVTQMGQEVILRCVPISNHLYFYWYRQILGQKVEFLVSFYNNEISEKSEIFDDQFSVERPDGSNFTLKIRSTKLEDSAMYFCASSEVAGQGRAWELFFGEGSRLTVL.

This clonotype was found a few times. This chain uses TRBV19 with TRBJ2-2; 7 bases agree with TRBD2. Trimming cost V 3 bases and J 3 bases; bases outside gene matches: 7. This CDR3 is built from 16 residues. Germline lookup yields CDR1 LNHDA and CDR2 SQIVND (reference sequence). Written as DNA, the CDR3 is TGTGCCAGTAGTATTGGGAGGGGCGGTTACACCGGGGAGCTGTTTTTT. It codes for CASSIGRGGYTGELFF.

There are many counts of this clonotype. The chain joins TRBV6-5 to TRBJ1-1; 7 positions match TRBD1. The CDR3 has 16 amino acids. Germline CDR1 MNHEY, CDR2 SVGAGI. Trimming took 7 bases from V and 0 from J; bases not matched to a gene: 11. CDR3 amino acids: CASIPTGVWLNTEAFF. The CDR3 region has the DNA TGTGCCAGCATCCCAACAGGGGTTTGGCTGAACACTGAAGCTTTCTTT.

This clonotype appeared many times. This chain joins TRBV6-1 and TRBJ2-1, with D uncertain. Per the germline V gene, CDR1 is MNHNS and CDR2 is SASEGT. CDR3 length: 14 amino acids. Trimming took 5 bases from V and 6 from J, leaving 14 bases between them. CDR3 in amino acids: CASSFPPTVNEQFF. The CDR3 nucleotides are TGTGCCAGCAGTTTCCCTCCGACCGTCAATGAGCAGTTCTTC.

The chain couples TRBV6-2 or TRBV6-3 to TRBJ2-5; 11 bases line up with TRBD2. From germline, CDR1 is MNHEY and CDR2 SVGEGT. The CDR3 extends over 16 amino acids. After removal of 4 bases from V and 1 base from J, the junction contained 5 bases not matched to a gene. CDR3 amino acids: CASSFTSGGLQETQYF. The DNA for the CDR3 is TGTGCCAGCAGTTTTACTAGCGGGGGTCTCCAAGAGACCCAGTACTTC.

This clonotype has ten or more counts. The chain has TRBV13 and TRBJ2-3; D might be TRBD2 (7 bases). This CDR3 has 18 residues. The V and J ends lost 5 bases and 2 bases respectively, with 23 bases between them. Germline assignment: CDR1 PRHDT and CDR2 FYEKMQ (reference sequence). The CDR3 reads CASSRKSRGPYYTDTQYF. CDR3 in DNA: TGTGCCAGCAGCAGGAAGTCGCGGGGGCCCTATTACACAGATACGCAGTATTTT. The variable domain in full, completed from reference TRBV13 and TRBJ2-3, reads AAGVIQSPRHLIKEKRETATLKCYPIPRHDTVYWYQQGPGQDPQFLISFYEKMQSDKGSIPDRFSAQQFSDYHSELNMSSLELGDSALYFCASSRKSRGPYYTDTQYFGPGTRLTVL.

Turning to this clonotype: Since a much larger clone is just one base distant, this may be a read error. V gene TRBV6-1 combines with J gene TRBJ2-3; TRBD2 agrees at 8 bases. Germline V gene lookup returns CDR1 MNHNS and CDR2 SASEGT. The CDR3 is 13 residues long. Written as DNA, the CDR3 is TGTGCCAGCAGTCGGGGGGGCACAGATACGCAGTGTTTT. Its translation: CASSRGGTDTQCF.

This chain connects TRBV28 to TRBJ2-7; 12 bases fit TRBD2. The CDR3 is 18 amino acids. Germline V gene lookup returns CDR1 MDHEN and CDR2 SYDVKM. After removal of 7 bases from V and 0 bases from J, the junction contained 13 bases not matched to a gene. The CDR3 nucleotides read TGTGCCAGCACTCCGGGACTAGCGGGCCCTTACCTCTCCTACGAGCAGTACTTC. Amino acid sequence: CASTPGLAGPYLSYEQYF.

There are many counts of this clonotype. The rearrangement links TRBV5-5 to TRBJ2-5; unclear D gene. V was shortened by 2 bases and J by 5 bases, with 13 bases between the two germline ends. This CDR3 is built from 14 residues. The germline CDR1 and CDR2 sequences are SGHKS and YYEKEE (reference sequence). CDR3 sequence (DNA): TGTGCCAGCAGCTTAACGTGGGCCATTGAGACCCAGTACTTC. Amino acid sequence: CASSLTWAIETQYF.